The next 30 T cell receptor beta chains were all read from a single sample in a study of cytomegalovirus exposure and HLA in healthy donors. Primers: 60 Vbeta forward and 13 Jbeta reverse. Libraries were prepared by immunoSEQ multiplex PCR; TCRdb keeps only in-frame clonotypes and omits some of them. This repertoire includes approximately 200,000 clones. Sequences were obtained from PBMCs. The receptors here all came from a boy between 10 and 17 years old in good health and CMV-seronegative.

The chain couples TRBV30 to TRBJ1-6; TRBD1 might be the D (6 bases). Trimming shortened V by 3 bases and J by 5 bases, and 14 bases separated the two germline ends. Germline assignment: CDR1 GTSNPN and CDR2 SVGIG (reference sequence). There are 15 residues in the CDR3. The CDR3 protein is CAWRIRDKDNSPLHF. The DNA for the CDR3 is TGTGCCTGGAGAATTCGGGACAAGGATAATTCACCCCTCCACTTT.

The chain joins TRBV30 to TRBJ2-7; weak D call: TRBD2 (5 bases). Germline CDR1 is GTSNPN and CDR2 is SVGIG (reference sequence). The CDR3 has 14 amino acids. The V end was cut by 3 bases, the J end by 5 bases, with 17 bases between. The CDR3 spells CAWSRYEGSNEQYF. Here the CDR3 DNA reads TGTGCCTGGAGCCGCTATGAAGGGAGTAACGAGCAGTACTTC.

V is TRBV7-2 and J is TRBJ1-2; 7 positions match TRBD1. The CDR3 contains 13 residues. Trimming cost V 5 bases and J 0 bases; bases outside gene matches: 0. Germline CDR1 is SGHTA and CDR2 is FQGNSA. As DNA, the CDR3 is TGTGCCAGCAGCACAGGGGCTAACTATGGCTACACCTTC. Protein product: CASSTGANYGYTF. Filled out from reference TRBV7-2 and TRBJ1-2, the complete variable domain reads GAGVSQSPSNKVTEKGKDVELRCDPISGHTALYWYRQSLGQGLEFLIYFQGNSAPDKSGLPSDRFSAERTGGSVSTLTIQRTQQEDSAVYLCASSTGANYGYTFGSGTRLTVV.

V is TRBV4-1 and J is TRBJ2-7, with TRBD1 matching 9 bases. With V trimmed by 3 bases and J by 2 bases, 2 bases remained unmatched. The CDR3 extends over 14 amino acids. Per germline, CDR1 MGHRA and CDR2 YSYEKL. For the CDR3, the DNA is TGCGCCAGCAGCCAGACAGGGGGGACCTACGAGCAGTACTTC. This encodes CASSQTGGTYEQYF.

V and J are TRBV7-3 and TRBJ1-2, with a tentative D call TRBD1 (5 bases). V dropped 11 bases and J dropped 8 bases, with 15 bases sitting between them. Germline values: CDR1 SGHTA, CDR2 FQGTGA. This CDR3 is built from 11 residues. CDR3 residues: CALEGLGGYTF. CDR3 sequence (DNA): TGTGCCCTGGAGGGGCTAGGCGGCTACACCTTC.

V usage is TRBV14 and J usage is TRBJ2-1; D not certain. The CDR3 is 15 residues long. Trimming cost V 0 bases and J 3 bases, with 9 bases left between them. CDR1 SGHDN and CDR2 FVKESK come from the germline V gene. CDR3 protein: CASSQDRRLYNEQFF. The CDR3 bases are TGTGCCAGCAGCCAAGATCGTAGACTCTACAATGAGCAGTTCTTC.

This chain joins TRBV27 and TRBJ2-7, with TRBD2 as a possible D gene (5 bases). Between the trimmed V and J ends, which lost 4 bases and 3 bases, there was a span of 16 bases. The CDR3 is made up of 15 amino acids. The germline V gene encodes CDR1 MNHEY and CDR2 SMNVEV (reference sequence). CDR3 nucleotide sequence: TGTGCCAGCAGTTCCCGGGGAAGGGTCGGCTACGAGCAGTACTTC. This codes for CASSSRGRVGYEQYF.

J is TRBJ2-2 and V is TRBV7-6, with D tentatively TRBD2 (5 bases). This CDR3 has 15 amino acids. V gave up 2 bases and J gave up 6 bases, with 13 bases separating them. Germline-derived CDR1 and CDR2 are SGHVS and FNYEAQ. The CDR3 reads CASSLSRALAGELFF. CDR3 nucleotides: TGTGCCAGCAGCTTATCGAGGGCCCTAGCCGGGGAGCTGTTTTTT.

The V call is TRBV7-9, the J call TRBJ1-5; maybe TRBD1 (6 bases). This CDR3 comprises 13 residues. The V gene's germline CDR1 is SEHNR and CDR2 FQNEAQ (reference sequence). V lost 7 bases and J lost 7, with 14 bases in between. This CDR3 is CASTPGRGQPQHF. The CDR3 DNA follows: TGTGCCAGCACCCCGGGCAGGGGCCAGCCCCAGCATTTT.

This chain links TRBV5-6 with TRBJ2-3; 12 nucleotides line up with TRBD2. CDR1 SGHDT and CDR2 YYEEEE come from the germline V gene. The CDR3 has 17 residues. The J segment lost 5 bases and the V segment lost 1 base, leaving 8 bases of the junction unmatched. The CDR3 DNA reads as TGTGCCAGCAGCTTGCCGACTAGCGGGGGCTTCAGAGATACGCAGTATTTT. This sequence encodes CASSLPTSGGFRDTQYF.

This sequence joins TRBV11-2 and TRBJ2-2; D not resolved. This CDR3 has 14 residues. V dropped 5 bases and J dropped 6 bases, with 13 bases sitting between them. CDR1 is SGHAT, CDR2 FQNNGV, per germline. CDR3 DNA: TGTGCCAGCAGCCCTACTGCAAACCCCGGGGAGCTGTTTTTT. Residues: CASSPTANPGELFF.

This rearrangement joins TRBV6-5 to TRBJ1-2; 7 bases map to TRBD1. This CDR3 region has 15 residues. Losses at the gene ends were 4 bases for V and 2 bases for J; bases not matched to a gene: 7. Germline V gene lookup returns CDR1 MNHEY and CDR2 SVGAGI. This CDR3 is CASSSPGTANYGYTF. The CDR3, as DNA: TGTGCCAGCAGTTCCCCCGGGACAGCCAACTATGGCTACACCTTC.

The chain combines TRBV19 with TRBJ1-1; 8 positions match TRBD1. The CDR3 totals 15 residues. Looked up from germline, CDR1 is LNHDA and CDR2 is SQIVND (reference sequence). The ends lost 6 bases at V and 0 bases at J; junction bases unmatched: 6. In DNA, the CDR3 is TGTGCCAGTAGGAGCGGACAGGGAGTGAACACTGAAGCTTTCTTT. It yields the protein CASRSGQGVNTEAFF.

This chain connects TRBV7-8 to TRBJ2-2; no firm D call. In germline, CDR1 is SGHVS, CDR2 FQNEAQ. This CDR3 spans 17 amino acids. The V gene lost 2 bases and the J gene lost 0 bases, with 13 bases spanning the gap. DNA for the CDR3: TGTGCCAGCAGCTTAAGTATCGGCAGGACGAACACCGGGGAGCTGTTTTTT. Protein product: CASSLSIGRTNTGELFF.

The rearrangement uses TRBV14 and TRBJ1-4, with 11 bases fitting TRBD1. The CDR3 spans 15 residues. J gave up 7 bases and V 2 bases, and 3 bases lay outside the gene matches. Germline values: CDR1 SGHDN, CDR2 FVKESK. CDR3 loop: CASSQTGTGGEKLFF. CDR3 nucleotides: TGTGCCAGCAGCCAAACCGGGACAGGGGGTGAAAAACTGTTTTTT.

This rearrangement joins TRBV10-1 to TRBJ2-7; TRBD1 aligns across 8 bases. This CDR3 contains 13 residues. The germline CDR1 and CDR2 sequences are WNHNN and SYGVQD (reference sequence). Trimming removed 9 bases from V and 5 bases from J; junction bases left unmatched: 9. The CDR3 protein is CASVGDRNDEQYF. DNA for the CDR3: TGCGCCAGTGTCGGGGACAGGAACGACGAGCAGTACTTC.

The rearrangement joins TRBV5-1 to TRBJ2-5; 10 bases are a match to TRBD1. CDR1 is SGHRS, CDR2 YFSETQ, per germline. This CDR3 region has 15 residues. Germline trimming cut 3 bases from V and 3 bases from J; bases unmatched to any gene: 5. The CDR3 nucleotides read TGCGCCAGCAGCTGGACAGGGGGTGTTAAAGAGACCCAGTACTTC. Translation: CASSWTGGVKETQYF. The variable domain in full, with the rest retrieved from reference TRBV5-1 and TRBJ2-5, is KAGVTQTPRYLIKTRGQQVTLSCSPISGHRSVSWYQQTPGQGLQFLFEYFSETQRNKGNFPGRFSGRQFSNSRSEMNVSTLELGDSALYLCASSWTGGVKETQYFGPGTRLLVL.

This chain joins TRBV9 and TRBJ2-1; perhaps TRBD1 as D (5 bases). Germline V gene sequence: CDR1 SGDLS, CDR2 YYNGEE. The ends were cut back, 3 bases at V and 6 bases at J, with 10 bases in the middle. The CDR3 extends over 13 amino acids. In DNA form, the CDR3 reads TGTGCCAGCAGCGCCGGACATATCAATGAGCAGTTCTTC. Protein: CASSAGHINEQFF. Filled out from reference TRBV9 and TRBJ2-1, the complete variable domain reads DSGVTQTPKHLITATGQRVTLRCSPRSGDLSVYWYQQSLDQGLQFLIQYYNGEERAKGNILERFSAQQFPDLHSELNLSSLELGDSALYFCASSAGHINEQFFGPGTRLTVL.

Here the CDR3 reads CASRAQLDTGELFF. In DNA, the CDR3 is TGTGCCAGCAGAGCTCAATTGGACACCGGGGAGCTGTTTTTT. The chain couples TRBV2 to TRBJ2-2; unclear D gene. V shed 6 bases and J shed 3 bases, with 11 bases lying between them. CDR1 is SNHLY and CDR2 is FYNNEI in the germline V gene. The CDR3 is 14 amino acids.

V usage is TRBV6-5 and J usage is TRBJ2-2; no definite D call. CDR3 length: 13 residues. Germline CDR1 is MNHEY and CDR2 is SVGAGI. Trimming took 8 bases from V and 9 from J, leaving 16 bases between them. In nucleotides, the CDR3 is TGTGCCAGCTCCTTTATTTTGTCCCGGGAGCTGTTTTTT. The encoded protein is CASSFILSRELFF.

The rearrangement uses TRBV28 and TRBJ2-7, with D hard to call. The CDR3 covers 14 residues. Germline V gene data show CDR1 as MDHEN and CDR2 as SYDVKM. V lost 5 bases and J 0 bases, leaving 11 bases between the germline ends. CDR3 region: CASSAATGSYEQYF. In nucleotides, the CDR3 is TGTGCCAGCAGTGCCGCTACCGGCTCCTACGAGCAGTACTTC.

The rearrangement links TRBV5-4 to TRBJ2-5, with 10 bases matching TRBD2. Per germline, CDR1 SGHNT and CDR2 YYREEE (reference sequence). CDR3 size: 12 residues. V shed 10 bases and J 2 bases; nucleotides not matched to a gene: 2. The CDR3 nucleotides read TGTGCCGGTAGCGGGGGGCAAGAGACCCAGTACTTC. Amino acid sequence: CAGSGGQETQYF. The full variable domain, with the rest looked up from reference TRBV5-4 and TRBJ2-5, is ETGVTQSPTHLIKTRGQQVTLRCSSQSGHNTVSWYQQALGQGPQFIFQYYREEENGRGNFPPRFSGLQFPNYSSELNVNALELDDSALYLCAGSGGQETQYFGPGTRLLVL.

The rearrangement links TRBV15 to TRBJ2-3; 11 nucleotides agree with TRBD1. CDR1 is LNHNV, CDR2 YYDKDF, per germline (reference sequence). This CDR3 is 15 amino acids long. Unmatched junction bases numbered 9, after V lost 8 bases and J lost 5 bases. The CDR3 DNA is TGTGCCACCGCGCCCGGGGACAGGGGGGTAGATACGCAGTATTTT. This encodes CATAPGDRGVDTQYF.

Here the CDR3 reads CASSIGGQGAGTEAFF. Here the CDR3 DNA reads TGTGCCAGTAGTATAGGGGGACAGGGGGCTGGGACTGAAGCTTTCTTT. The chain joins TRBV19 to TRBJ1-1; 12 bases align to TRBD1. This CDR3 contains 16 residues. The germline V gene encodes CDR1 LNHDA and CDR2 SQIVND (reference sequence). Trimming at V came to 1 base and at J to 5 bases, leaving 5 bases not matched to a gene. Variable domain in full (rest from reference TRBV19 and TRBJ1-1): DGGITQSPKYLFRKEGQNVTLSCEQNLNHDAMYWYRQDPGQGLRLIYYSQIVNDFQKGDIAEGYSVSREKKESFPLTVTSAQKNPTAFYLCASSIGGQGAGTEAFFGQGTRLTVV.

The chain joins TRBV5-1 to TRBJ2-7; D is ambiguous. Deletions cut 2 bases from V and 1 base from J, with 10 bases between. CDR1 and CDR2 from the germline V gene are SGHRS and YFSETQ. The CDR3 runs to 14 residues. The CDR3 region is CASSFNSLSYEQYF. CDR3 coding DNA: TGCGCCAGCAGCTTTAACTCGTTATCCTACGAGCAGTACTTC. The full variable domain, its missing parts supplied by reference TRBV5-1 and TRBJ2-7, is KAGVTQTPRYLIKTRGQQVTLSCSPISGHRSVSWYQQTPGQGLQFLFEYFSETQRNKGNFPGRFSGRQFSNSRSEMNVSTLELGDSALYLCASSFNSLSYEQYFGPGTRLTVT.

The chain recombines TRBV5-6 with TRBJ2-5; 10 positions match TRBD1. Germline CDR1 reads SGHDT; CDR2 reads YYEEEE. V shed 0 bases and J 3 bases; nucleotides not matched to a gene: 2. This CDR3 spans 15 amino acids. The CDR3: CASSLVGTGEETQYF. As DNA, the CDR3 is TGTGCCAGCAGCTTGGTTGGGACAGGGGAAGAGACCCAGTACTTC.

This chain uses TRBV28 with TRBJ1-5, with 12 bases lining up with TRBD1. The CDR3 is made up of 19 amino acids. The germline CDR1 and CDR2 sequences are MDHEN and SYDVKM. Trimming removed 6 bases from V and 5 bases from J; junction bases left unmatched: 17. The CDR3 DNA is TGTGCCAGCAGCACGGCCGGGACAGGGGGCATCGGGGGCTATCAGCCCCAGCATTTT. Translated: CASSTAGTGGIGGYQPQHF.

The J gene is TRBJ1-1, the V gene TRBV19; TRBD1 aligns across 7 bases. The V gene end was trimmed by 2 bases and the J gene end by 0 bases; junction bases not matched to a gene: 3. The CDR3 extends over 15 amino acids. Germline CDR1 is LNHDA and CDR2 is SQIVND (reference sequence). The CDR3 DNA sequence: TGTGCCAGTAGTATATTAGGGACAGTGAACACTGAAGCTTTCTTT. This codes for CASSILGTVNTEAFF. The whole variable domain, filled in from reference TRBV19 and TRBJ1-1, reads DGGITQSPKYLFRKEGQNVTLSCEQNLNHDAMYWYRQDPGQGLRLIYYSQIVNDFQKGDIAEGYSVSREKKESFPLTVTSAQKNPTAFYLCASSILGTVNTEAFFGQGTRLTVV.

The CDR3 DNA follows: TGTGCCTGGAGTACGCAGGGTAGTCAGCCCCAGCATTTT. Translating gives CAWSTQGSQPQHF. V usage is TRBV30 and J usage is TRBJ1-5; D perhaps matches TRBD1 (5 bases). This CDR3 is 13 amino acids long. V was pared by 2 bases and J by 6 bases, with 11 bases between. Germline assignment: CDR1 GTSNPN and CDR2 SVGIG (reference sequence).

The V and J genes are TRBV15 and TRBJ2-1, with 8 nucleotides matching TRBD1. In germline, CDR1 is LNHNV, CDR2 YYDKDF (reference sequence). The CDR3 has 14 amino acids. The V gene end was trimmed by 3 bases and the J gene end by 4 bases; junction bases not matched to a gene: 2. Here the CDR3 reads CATSRGQEYNEQFF. The CDR3 nucleotides read TGTGCCACCAGCAGGGGACAGGAGTACAATGAGCAGTTCTTC.